This T cell receptor beta chain came from a study of T cell responses to AZD1222 COVID-19 vaccine. Looking at the study overall: Whether given at about 4 or about 12 weeks, second doses were pooled.

Assay used: immunoSEQ multiplex PCR; TCRdb lists only in-frame clones, some missing. The table records some 190,000 clones, roughly 92% of them present only once. The sequencing used peripheral blood, collected on day 0 of AZD1222 vaccination. The source is an adult in good health.

The CDR3 region has the DNA TGTGCCAGCAGCACCCACAGGGCAACGAACACTGAAGCTTTCTTT. As protein: CASSTHRATNTEAFF. The chain joins TRBV28 to TRBJ1-1; maybe TRBD1 (6 bases). Germline assignment: CDR1 MDHEN and CDR2 SYDVKM. The CDR3 length is 15 residues. Trimming pared 6 bases from V and 1 base from J, leaving 15 bases between.